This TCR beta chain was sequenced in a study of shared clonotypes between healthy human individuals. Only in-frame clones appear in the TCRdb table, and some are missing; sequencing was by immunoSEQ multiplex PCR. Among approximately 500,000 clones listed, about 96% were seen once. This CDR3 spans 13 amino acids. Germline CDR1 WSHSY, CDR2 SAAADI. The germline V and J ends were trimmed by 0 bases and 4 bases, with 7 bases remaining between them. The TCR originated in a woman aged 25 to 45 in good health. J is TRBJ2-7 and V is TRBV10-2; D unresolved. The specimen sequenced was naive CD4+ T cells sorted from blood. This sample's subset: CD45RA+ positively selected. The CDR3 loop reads CASSESSGYEQYF. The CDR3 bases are TGCGCCAGCAGTGAGTCGTCGGGTTACGAGCAGTACTTC.